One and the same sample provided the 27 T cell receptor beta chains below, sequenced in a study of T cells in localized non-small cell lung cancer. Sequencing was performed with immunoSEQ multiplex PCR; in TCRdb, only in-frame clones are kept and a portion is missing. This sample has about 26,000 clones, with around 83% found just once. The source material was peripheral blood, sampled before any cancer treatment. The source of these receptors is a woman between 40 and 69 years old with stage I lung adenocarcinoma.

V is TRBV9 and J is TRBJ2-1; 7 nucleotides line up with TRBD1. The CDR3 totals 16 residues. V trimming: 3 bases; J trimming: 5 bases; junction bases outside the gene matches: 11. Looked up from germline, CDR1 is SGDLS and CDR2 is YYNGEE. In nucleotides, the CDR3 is TGTGCCAGCAGCGACCCCCTCCGGGACAGAAACAATGAGCAGTTCTTC. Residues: CASSDPLRDRNNEQFF. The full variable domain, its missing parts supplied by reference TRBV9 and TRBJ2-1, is DSGVTQTPKHLITATGQRVTLRCSPRSGDLSVYWYQQSLDQGLQFLIQYYNGEERAKGNILERFSAQQFPDLHSELNLSSLELGDSALYFCASSDPLRDRNNEQFFGPGTRLTVL.

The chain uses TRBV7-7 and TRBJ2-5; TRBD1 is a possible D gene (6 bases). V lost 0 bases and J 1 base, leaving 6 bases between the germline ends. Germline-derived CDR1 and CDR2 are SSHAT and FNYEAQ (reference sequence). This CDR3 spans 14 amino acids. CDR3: CASSLATGQETQYF. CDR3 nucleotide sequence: TGTGCCAGCAGCTTAGCGACAGGCCAAGAGACCCAGTACTTC.

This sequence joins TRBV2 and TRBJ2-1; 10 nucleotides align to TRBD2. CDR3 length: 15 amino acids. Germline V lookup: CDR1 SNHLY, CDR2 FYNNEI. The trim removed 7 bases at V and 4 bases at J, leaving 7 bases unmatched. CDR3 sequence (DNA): TGTGCCAGCACTCTACTAGCGGGGACATACAATGAGCAGTTCTTC. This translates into CASTLLAGTYNEQFF.

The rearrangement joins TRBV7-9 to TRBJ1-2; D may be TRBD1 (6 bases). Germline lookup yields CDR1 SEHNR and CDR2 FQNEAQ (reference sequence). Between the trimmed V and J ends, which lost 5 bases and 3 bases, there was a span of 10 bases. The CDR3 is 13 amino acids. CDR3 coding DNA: TGTGCCAGCAGCCCGACAGGCTACTATGGCTACACCTTC. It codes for CASSPTGYYGYTF. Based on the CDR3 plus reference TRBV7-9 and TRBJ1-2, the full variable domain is DTGVSQNPRHKITKRGQNVTFRCDPISEHNRLYWYRQTLGQGPEFLTYFQNEAQLEKSRLLSDRFSAERPKGSFSTLEIQRTEQGDSAMYLCASSPTGYYGYTFGSGTRLTVV.

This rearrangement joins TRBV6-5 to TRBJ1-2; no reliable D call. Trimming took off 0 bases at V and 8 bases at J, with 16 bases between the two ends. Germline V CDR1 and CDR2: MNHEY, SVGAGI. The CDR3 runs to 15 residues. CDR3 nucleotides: TGTGCCAGCAGTTACTCTTCCGCAGCCTCGGGGGGCTACACCTTC. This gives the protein CASSYSSAASGGYTF.

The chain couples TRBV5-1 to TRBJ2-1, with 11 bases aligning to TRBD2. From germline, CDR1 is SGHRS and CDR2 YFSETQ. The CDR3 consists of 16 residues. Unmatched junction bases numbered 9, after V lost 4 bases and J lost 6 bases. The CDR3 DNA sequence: TGCGCCAGCAGCCCCATGACTAGCGGGGATCTCAATGAGCAGTTCTTC. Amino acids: CASSPMTSGDLNEQFF.

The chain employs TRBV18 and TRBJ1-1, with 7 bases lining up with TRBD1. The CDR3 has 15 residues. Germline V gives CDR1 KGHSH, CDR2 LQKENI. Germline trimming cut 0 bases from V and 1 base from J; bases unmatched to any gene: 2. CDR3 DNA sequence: TGTGCCAGCTCACCACCGGGACAGAGGAACACTGAAGCTTTCTTT. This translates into CASSPPGQRNTEAFF.

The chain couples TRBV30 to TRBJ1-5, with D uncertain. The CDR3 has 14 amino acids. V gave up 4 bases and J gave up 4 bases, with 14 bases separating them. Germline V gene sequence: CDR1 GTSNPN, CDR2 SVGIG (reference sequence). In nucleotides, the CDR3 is TGTGCCTGGACCCTTTTCGGTGGTAATCAGCCCCAGCATTTT. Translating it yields CAWTLFGGNQPQHF.

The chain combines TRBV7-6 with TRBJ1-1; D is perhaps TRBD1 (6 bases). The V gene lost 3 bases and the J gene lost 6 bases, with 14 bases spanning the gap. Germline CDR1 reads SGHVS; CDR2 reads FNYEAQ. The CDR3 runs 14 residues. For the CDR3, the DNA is TGTGCCAGCAGCTTCTCAGTCAGGGGCTCTGAAGCTTTCTTT. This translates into CASSFSVRGSEAFF.

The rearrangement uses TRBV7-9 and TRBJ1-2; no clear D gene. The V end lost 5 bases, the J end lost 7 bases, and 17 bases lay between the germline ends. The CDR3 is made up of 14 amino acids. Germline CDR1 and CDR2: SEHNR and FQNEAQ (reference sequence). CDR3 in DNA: TGTGCCAGCAGCCAATCTGGCGGCGCGAGTGGCTACACCTTC. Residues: CASSQSGGASGYTF.

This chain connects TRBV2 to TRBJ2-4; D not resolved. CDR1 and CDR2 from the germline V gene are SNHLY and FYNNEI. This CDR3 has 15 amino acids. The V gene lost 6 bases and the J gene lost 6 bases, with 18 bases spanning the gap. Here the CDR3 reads CASSQGPRGGNIQYF. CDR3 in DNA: TGTGCCAGCAGCCAAGGCCCAAGAGGTGGAAACATTCAGTACTTC. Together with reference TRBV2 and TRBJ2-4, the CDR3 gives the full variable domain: EPEVTQTPSHQVTQMGQEVILRCVPISNHLYFYWYRQILGQKVEFLVSFYNNEISEKSEIFDDQFSVERPDGSNFTLKIRSTKLEDSAMYFCASSQGPRGGNIQYFGAGTRLSVL.

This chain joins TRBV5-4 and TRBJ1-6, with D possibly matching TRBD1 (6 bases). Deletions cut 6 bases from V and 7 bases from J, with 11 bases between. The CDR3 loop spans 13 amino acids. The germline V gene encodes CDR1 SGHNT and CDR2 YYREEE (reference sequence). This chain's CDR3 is CASKGGKNSPLHF. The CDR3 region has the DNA TGTGCCAGCAAAGGGGGAAAAAATTCACCCCTCCACTTT.

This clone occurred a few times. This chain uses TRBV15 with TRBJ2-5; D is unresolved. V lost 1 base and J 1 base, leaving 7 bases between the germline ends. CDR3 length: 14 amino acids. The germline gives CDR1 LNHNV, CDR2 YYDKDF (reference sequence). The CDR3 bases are TGTGCCACCAGCAGAGGATCACCCCAAGAGACCCAGTACTTC. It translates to CATSRGSPQETQYF.

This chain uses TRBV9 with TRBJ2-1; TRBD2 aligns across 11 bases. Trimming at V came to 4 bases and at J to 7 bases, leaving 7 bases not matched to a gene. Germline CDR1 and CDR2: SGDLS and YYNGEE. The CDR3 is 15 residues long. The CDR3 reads CASSSSGGRLNEQFF. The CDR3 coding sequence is TGTGCCAGCAGCTCTAGCGGGGGGAGGTTGAATGAGCAGTTCTTC.

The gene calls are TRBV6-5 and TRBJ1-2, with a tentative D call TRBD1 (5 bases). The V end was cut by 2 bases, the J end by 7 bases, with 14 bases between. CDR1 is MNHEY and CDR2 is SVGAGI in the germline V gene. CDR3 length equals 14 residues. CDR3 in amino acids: CASSYDSRSSGYTF. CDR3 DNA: TGTGCCAGCAGTTACGACAGCCGTTCTTCTGGCTACACCTTC.

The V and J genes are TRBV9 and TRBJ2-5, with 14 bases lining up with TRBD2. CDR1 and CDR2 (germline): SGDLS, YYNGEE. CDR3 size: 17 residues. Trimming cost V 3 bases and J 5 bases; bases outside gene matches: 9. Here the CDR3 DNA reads TGTGCCAGCAGCGCTAGACTAGCGGGGGGGCCTGGGGAGACCCAGTACTTC. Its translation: CASSARLAGGPGETQYF. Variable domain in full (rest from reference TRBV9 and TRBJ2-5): DSGVTQTPKHLITATGQRVTLRCSPRSGDLSVYWYQQSLDQGLQFLIQYYNGEERAKGNILERFSAQQFPDLHSELNLSSLELGDSALYFCASSARLAGGPGETQYFGPGTRLLVL.

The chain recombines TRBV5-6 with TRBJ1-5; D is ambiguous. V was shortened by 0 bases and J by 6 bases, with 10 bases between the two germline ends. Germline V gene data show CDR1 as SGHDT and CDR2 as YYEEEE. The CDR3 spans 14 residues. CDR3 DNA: TGTGCCAGCAGCTTGGGGCAGGCACGTCAGCCCCAGCATTTT. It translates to CASSLGQARQPQHF. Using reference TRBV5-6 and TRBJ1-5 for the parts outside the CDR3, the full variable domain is DAGVTQSPTHLIKTRGQQVTLRCSPKSGHDTVSWYQQALGQGPQFIFQYYEEEERQRGNFPDRFSGHQFPNYSSELNVNALLLGDSALYLCASSLGQARQPQHFGDGTRLSIL.

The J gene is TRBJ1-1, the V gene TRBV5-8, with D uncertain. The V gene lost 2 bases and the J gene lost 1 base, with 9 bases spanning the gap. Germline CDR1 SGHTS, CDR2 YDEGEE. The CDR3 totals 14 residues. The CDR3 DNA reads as TGTGCCAGCAGCTTTCTCTTGGGGAACACTGAAGCTTTCTTT. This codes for CASSFLLGNTEAFF.

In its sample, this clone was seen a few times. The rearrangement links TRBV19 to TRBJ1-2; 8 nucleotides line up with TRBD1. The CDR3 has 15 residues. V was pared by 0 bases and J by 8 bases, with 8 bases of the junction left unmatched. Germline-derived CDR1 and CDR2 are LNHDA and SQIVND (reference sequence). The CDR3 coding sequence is TGTGCCAGTAGTATAGACCCCAGGGGGCTAAAGGGCTACACCTTC. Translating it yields CASSIDPRGLKGYTF.

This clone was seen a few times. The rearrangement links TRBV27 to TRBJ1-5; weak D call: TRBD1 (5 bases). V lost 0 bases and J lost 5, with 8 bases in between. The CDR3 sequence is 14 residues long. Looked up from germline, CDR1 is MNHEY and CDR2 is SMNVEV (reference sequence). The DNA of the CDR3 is TGTGCCAGCAGTTTATCTAGGGGACATCAGCCCCAGCATTTT. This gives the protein CASSLSRGHQPQHF.

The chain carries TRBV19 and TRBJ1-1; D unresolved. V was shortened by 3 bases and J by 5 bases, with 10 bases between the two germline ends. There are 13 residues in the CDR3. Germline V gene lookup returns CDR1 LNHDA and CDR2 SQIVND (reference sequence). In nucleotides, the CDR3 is TGTGCCAGTAGTATCCTCCCGAGGACTGAAGCTTTCTTT. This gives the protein CASSILPRTEAFF.

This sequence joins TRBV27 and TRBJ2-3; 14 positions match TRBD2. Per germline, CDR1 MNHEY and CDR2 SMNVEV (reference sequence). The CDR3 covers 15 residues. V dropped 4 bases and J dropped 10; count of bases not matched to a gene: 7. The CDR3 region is CASSSRLAGGSSQYF. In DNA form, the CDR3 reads TGTGCCAGCAGTTCCCGACTAGCGGGGGGGAGTTCGCAGTATTTT.

The CDR3 is CASSFSLTDSNPYEQYF. The CDR3 DNA is TGTGCCAGCAGCTTCTCTTTAACCGACAGCAACCCGTACGAGCAGTACTTC. The chain couples TRBV7-9 to TRBJ2-7, with D perhaps matching TRBD1 (5 bases). CDR1 and CDR2 (germline): SEHNR, FQNEAQ (reference sequence). Trimming pared 3 bases from V and 4 bases from J, leaving 22 bases between. CDR3 length: 17 residues.

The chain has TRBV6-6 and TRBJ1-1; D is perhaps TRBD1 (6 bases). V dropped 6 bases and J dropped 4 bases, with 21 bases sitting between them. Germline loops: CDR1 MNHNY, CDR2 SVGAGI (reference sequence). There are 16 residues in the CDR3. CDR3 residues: CASRTESGARGTEAFF. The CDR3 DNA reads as TGTGCCAGCAGAACCGAGTCGGGGGCCCGAGGCACTGAAGCTTTCTTT.

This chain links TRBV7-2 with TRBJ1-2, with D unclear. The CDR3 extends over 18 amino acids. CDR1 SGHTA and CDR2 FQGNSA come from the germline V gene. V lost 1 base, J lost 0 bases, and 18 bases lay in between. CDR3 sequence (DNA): TGTGCCAGCAGCTTAGAATTTATAGGCGTTATCTCTAACTATGGCTACACCTTC. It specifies CASSLEFIGVISNYGYTF.

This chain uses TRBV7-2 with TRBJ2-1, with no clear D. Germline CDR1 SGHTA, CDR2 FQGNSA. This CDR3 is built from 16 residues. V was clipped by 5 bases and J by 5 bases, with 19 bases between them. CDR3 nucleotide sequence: TGTGCCAGCAGCCCCCGTACCGGACGGCCGGACAATGAGCAGTTCTTC. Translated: CASSPRTGRPDNEQFF. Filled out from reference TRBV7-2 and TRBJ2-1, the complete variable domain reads GAGVSQSPSNKVTEKGKDVELRCDPISGHTALYWYRQSLGQGLEFLIYFQGNSAPDKSGLPSDRFSAERTGGSVSTLTIQRTQQEDSAVYLCASSPRTGRPDNEQFFGPGTRLTVL.

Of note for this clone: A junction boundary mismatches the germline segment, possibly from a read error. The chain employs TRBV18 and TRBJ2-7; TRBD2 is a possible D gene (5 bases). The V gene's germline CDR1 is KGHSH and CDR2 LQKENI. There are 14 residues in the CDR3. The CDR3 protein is CASSSQTGRTFQSF. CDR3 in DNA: TGTGCCAGCTCATCACAGACCGGTAGGACTTTTCAATCCTTC.